This paragraph covers one T cell receptor (beta chain) sequence. These data originate in a study of control samples from healthy donors and cancer patients. The CDR3 consists of 14 residues. The ends lost 6 bases at V and 8 bases at J; junction bases unmatched: 10. Germline V gene lookup returns CDR1 SGHRS and CDR2 YFSETQ. Sequenced by immunoSEQ multiplex PCR; TCRdb stores in-frame clones only, minus some. Of some 160,000 clones in the sample, approximately 94% were seen once. Sequencing input: blood. The genes are TRBV5-1 and TRBJ2-1, with 8 bases matching TRBD2. The source of this sequence is a woman in her thirties or forties in good health. The CDR3 loop reads CASTTGLVTDEQFF. As DNA, the CDR3 is TGCGCCAGCACGACGGGACTAGTTACTGATGAGCAGTTCTTC. Combining the CDR3 with reference TRBV5-1 and TRBJ2-1 gives the whole variable domain KAGVTQTPRYLIKTRGQQVTLSCSPISGHRSVSWYQQTPGQGLQFLFEYFSETQRNKGNFPGRFSGRQFSNSRSEMNVSTLELGDSALYLCASTTGLVTDEQFFGPGTRLTVL.